This entry is about one TCR beta chain. Its matching antigen is unknown. These data come from a study of T cell repertoires in cytomegalovirus infection. For the study at large: Matching HLA type, along with CMV infection, was indicated by public TCR beta signatures. Study-level points and caveats: Clonotypes of TCR beta that were HLA-C-restricted and CMV-specific dominated the ex vivo response.

TCRdb reanalysed the reads using MiXCR and keeps one entry per CDR3 protein. The sample comprises roughly 300,000 distinct CDR3 sequences, more than 9% of which are singletons, and over 3.5% rests with the top ten. The CDR3 covers 13 residues. The germline CDR1 and CDR2 sequences are SGHNT and YYREEE (reference sequence). The V end lost 4 bases, the J end lost 6 bases, and 10 bases lay between the germline ends. The sequencing input was PBMCs. V is TRBV5-4 and J is TRBJ2-2, with D possibly called TRBD1 or TRBD2 (5 bases each). The source is a human donor in good health (CMV status not recorded). Some clones in this sample may be carry-over from other donors' samples. The DNA for the CDR3 is TGTGCCAGCAGCGGGACCGTGCCCGGGGAGCTGTTTTTT. Translated, it gives CASSGTVPGELFF.